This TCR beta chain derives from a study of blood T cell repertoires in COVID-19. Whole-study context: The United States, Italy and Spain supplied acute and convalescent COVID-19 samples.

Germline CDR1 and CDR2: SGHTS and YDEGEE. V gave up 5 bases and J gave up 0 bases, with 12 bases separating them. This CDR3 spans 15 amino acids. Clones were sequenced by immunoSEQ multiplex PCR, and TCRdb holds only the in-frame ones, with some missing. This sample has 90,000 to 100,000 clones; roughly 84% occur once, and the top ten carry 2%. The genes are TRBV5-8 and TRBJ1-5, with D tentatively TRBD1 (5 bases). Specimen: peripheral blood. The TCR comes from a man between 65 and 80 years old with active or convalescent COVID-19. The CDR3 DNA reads TGTGCCAGCAGTCACGGGGGTTATAGCAATCAGCCCCAGCATTTT. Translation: CASSHGGYSNQPQHF.